This T cell receptor beta chain originates from a study of metastatic and nonmetastatic thyroid tumors. Study at large: Repertoire comparisons spanned blood and tumor or nodule tissue from malignant and benign thyroid patients. General observations from the study: Malignant thyroid tumors reportedly exceeded benign nodules significantly in TCR beta diversity, with the difference appearing in blood and tumor.

Turning to this clone: Its antigen is currently unknown.

Every patient underwent thyroid surgery untreated. With 5 bases removed from V and 4 bases from J, the gap between germline ends came to 9 bases. CDR1 and CDR2 from the germline V gene are SGHTA and FQGTGA. The length of the CDR3 is 14 residues. Authors' methods: A classifier for distant metastasis in papillary thyroid cancer was constructed using CDR3 differences observed across clinicopathological groups. TCRdb re-analyzed the PCR reads through MiXCR. None of the V and J calls come from the authors' own analysis; TCRdb made them. The table has around 7,000 clones, almost 30% seen once. The receptor was isolated from a female donor with papillary thyroid cancer or a benign thyroid nodule (not recorded which). Some clones in this sample may be carry-over from other donors' samples. The rearrangement uses TRBV7-3 and TRBJ2-6; D is unresolved. Material: tumor tissue. The CDR3: CASSPLGGANVLTF. CDR3 nucleotides: TGTGCCAGCAGCCCACTGGGCGGGGCCAACGTCCTGACTTTC.